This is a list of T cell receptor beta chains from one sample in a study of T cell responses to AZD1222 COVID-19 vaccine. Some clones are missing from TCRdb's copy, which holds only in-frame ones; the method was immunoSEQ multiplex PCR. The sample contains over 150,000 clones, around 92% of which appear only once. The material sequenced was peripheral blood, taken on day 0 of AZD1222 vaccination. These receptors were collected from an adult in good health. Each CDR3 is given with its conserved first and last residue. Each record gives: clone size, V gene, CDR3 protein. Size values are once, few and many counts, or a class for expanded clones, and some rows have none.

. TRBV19 CASNRGSTVGYTF
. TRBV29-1 CSVRTGSSYNSPLHF
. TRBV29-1 CSTRDGQNTEAFF
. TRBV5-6 CASSWVSGELFF
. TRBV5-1 CASSSGTGNTEAFF
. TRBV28 CASSPPPGPLPKYEQYF
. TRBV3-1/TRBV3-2 CASSARDRGLTEAFF
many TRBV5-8 CASSGLLPRARDQYF
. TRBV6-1 CASSESGGYQSSYNEQFF
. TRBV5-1 CASSLAGLEGLEKLFF
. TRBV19 CASSIYKGTDYGYTF
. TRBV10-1 CASRSGSPGDIQYF
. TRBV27 CASSPFPYKEMNTEAFF
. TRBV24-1 CATSDGTSGQETQYF
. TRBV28 CASSPTSGGFGTQYF
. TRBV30 CAWRAQGEVQPQHF
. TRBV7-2 CASSYPDRGIYGYTF
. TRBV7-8 CASSAAVLGPEAFF
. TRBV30 CAWTGWDEQFF
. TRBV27 CASGRDLYNEQFF
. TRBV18 CASSPSTGTSSNYGYTF
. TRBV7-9 CASSLAGSSGETQYF
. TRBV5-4 CASSLYGSTEAFF
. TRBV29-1 CSVEEGRIYGYTF
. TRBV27 CASSFLMTGGTEAFF
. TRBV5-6 CASSFPTGGADGYTF
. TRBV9 CASSVGEAQPQHF
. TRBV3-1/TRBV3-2 CASRDNYGYTF
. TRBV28 CASSAPTGGRFQEF
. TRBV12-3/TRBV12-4 CASSLPGIYGYTF
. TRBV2 CASSSLPDYGYTF
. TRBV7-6 CASSLFRDQETQYF
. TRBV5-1 CASSLAGGTGELFF
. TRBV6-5 CASITRTGGFEAFF
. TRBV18 CASSPTANTEAFF
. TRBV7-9 CASSLVNTEAFF
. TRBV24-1 CATKSTGGGKYNEQFF
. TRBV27 CASSQTDRGGGYTF
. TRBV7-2 CASSLTPQNTEAFF
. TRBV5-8 CASSRSPGKSGNTIYF